This is a list of T cell receptor beta chains from one sample in a study of T cell responses to AZD1222 COVID-19 vaccine. Here immunoSEQ multiplex PCR was the method, and the copy in TCRdb shows in-frame clones only, minus some. This sample has about 120,000 clones; about 88% occur once, and the top ten carry roughly 2.3%. The specimen comprised peripheral blood, sampled on day 0 of AZD1222 vaccination. The source of these receptors is an adult in good health. Each CDR3 is given with its conserved first and last residue. D genes are given only for firm matches. Part of the rows lack a size; the others show once, few, many or a class for expanded clones.

D: TRBD1; size: -; V: TRBV5-6; CDR3: CASSRDRITEAFF
D: TRBD2; size: -; V: TRBV30; CDR3: CAWTSRGGGRAPKNIQYF
D: -; size: -; V: TRBV5-1; CDR3: CASSLNRIGLDSYEQYF
D: -; size: -; V: TRBV6-2/TRBV6-3; CDR3: CASSYPVGGYTF
D: -; size: few; V: TRBV7-9; CDR3: CASSAAVAKEQYF
D: TRBD1; size: once; V: TRBV27; CDR3: CASSSLRTGDGANQPQHF
D: -; size: -; V: TRBV12-3/TRBV12-4; CDR3: CASSLGASPLHF
D: -; size: once; V: TRBV7-9; CDR3: CASSLDGAEKLFF
D: TRBD1; size: -; V: TRBV24-1; CDR3: CATSDEGQGRYGYTF
D: TRBD2; size: -; V: TRBV7-2; CDR3: CASSLSSGSGGYNEQFF
D: TRBD2; size: -; V: TRBV29-1; CDR3: CSVEFLAGDTQYF
D: -; size: -; V: TRBV5-8; CDR3: CASSLAGTPQYF
D: -; size: -; V: TRBV18; CDR3: CASSPEGGRVAQHF
D: -; size: -; V: TRBV30; CDR3: CAWSVGGTGHEQYF
D: -; size: -; V: TRBV19; CDR3: CASRTGSEQYF
D: TRBD1; size: -; V: TRBV6-5; CDR3: CASRDTGQNNSPLHF
D: TRBD1; size: -; V: TRBV28; CDR3: CASSPLRQGVPLEDTIYF
D: -; size: -; V: TRBV7-3; CDR3: CASSPAFQGRANVLTF
D: -; size: -; V: TRBV30; CDR3: CAWNLKTGLINQPQHF
D: TRBD1; size: -; V: TRBV27; CDR3: CASSPGGWNEQFF
D: TRBD2; size: -; V: TRBV5-1; CDR3: CASSSSRGTSGQETQYF
D: -; size: -; V: TRBV5-3; CDR3: CARSLWGPAPNQPQHF
D: -; size: once; V: TRBV24-1; CDR3: CATSEQHSNQPQHF
D: TRBD2; size: -; V: TRBV7-6; CDR3: CASSRTSGSTNEQFF
D: TRBD1; size: -; V: TRBV15; CDR3: CATSVRDRENSPLHF
D: -; size: -; V: TRBV25-1; CDR3: CASSGPDATEAFF
D: -; size: few; V: TRBV6-1; CDR3: CASSDRESNQPQHF
D: TRBD1; size: few; V: TRBV7-8; CDR3: CASSTRDRGSNTEAFF
D: -; size: -; V: TRBV12-3/TRBV12-4; CDR3: CASGDYSGNTIYF
D: TRBD2; size: -; V: TRBV7-2; CDR3: CASSRSGTSGSSEQYF
D: -; size: -; V: TRBV5-4; CDR3: CASSLDRVVSTDTQYF
D: -; size: -; V: TRBV28; CDR3: CASSLVQPYEQYF